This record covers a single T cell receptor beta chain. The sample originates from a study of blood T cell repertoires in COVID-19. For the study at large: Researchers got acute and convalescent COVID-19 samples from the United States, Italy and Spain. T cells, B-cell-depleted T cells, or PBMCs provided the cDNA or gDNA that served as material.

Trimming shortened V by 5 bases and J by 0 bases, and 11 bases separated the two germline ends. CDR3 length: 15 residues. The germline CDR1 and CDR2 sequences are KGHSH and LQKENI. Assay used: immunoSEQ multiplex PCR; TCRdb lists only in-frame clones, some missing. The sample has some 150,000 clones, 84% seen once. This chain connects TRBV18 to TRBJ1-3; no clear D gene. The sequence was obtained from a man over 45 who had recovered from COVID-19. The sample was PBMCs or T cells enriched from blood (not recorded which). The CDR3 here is CASSYSRGSGNTIYF. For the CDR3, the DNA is TGTGCCAGCTCATACTCTCGGGGCTCTGGAAACACCATATATTTT.